The present entry profiles one TCR beta chain with its context. Antigen: not known. This sample was taken from a study of Ad26.COV2.S vaccination and SARS-CoV-2 variants. Study-wide results and limits: Placebo recipients showed lower spike-specific TCR breadth than vaccinees.

Germline V gene lookup returns CDR1 SGHTA and CDR2 FQGNSA. This CDR3 is 13 amino acids long. Trimming pared 3 bases from V and 3 bases from J, leaving 8 bases between. Using immunoSEQ multiplex PCR, the repertoire was profiled, and TCRdb retains in-frame clones only, with some absent. The sample lists 300,000 to 400,000 clones; around 87% were seen once. Treatment: some 20 received Ad26.COV2.S at low or high dose, single or two shots; roughly five received placebo; per-sample allocation not given. Day 63 after the first injection of vaccine or placebo was the sampling time. This TCR came from a person aged 18-60 years who received the Ad26.COV2.S COVID-19 vaccine or a placebo. Sequenced here: peripheral blood, sampled in a trial of Ad26.COV2.S vaccine versus placebo. The chain joins TRBV7-2 to TRBJ1-1, with no clear D. CDR3 nucleotide sequence: TGTGCCAGCAGCTTTGGGAGATACACTGAAGCTTTCTTT. Translating it yields CASSFGRYTEAFF.